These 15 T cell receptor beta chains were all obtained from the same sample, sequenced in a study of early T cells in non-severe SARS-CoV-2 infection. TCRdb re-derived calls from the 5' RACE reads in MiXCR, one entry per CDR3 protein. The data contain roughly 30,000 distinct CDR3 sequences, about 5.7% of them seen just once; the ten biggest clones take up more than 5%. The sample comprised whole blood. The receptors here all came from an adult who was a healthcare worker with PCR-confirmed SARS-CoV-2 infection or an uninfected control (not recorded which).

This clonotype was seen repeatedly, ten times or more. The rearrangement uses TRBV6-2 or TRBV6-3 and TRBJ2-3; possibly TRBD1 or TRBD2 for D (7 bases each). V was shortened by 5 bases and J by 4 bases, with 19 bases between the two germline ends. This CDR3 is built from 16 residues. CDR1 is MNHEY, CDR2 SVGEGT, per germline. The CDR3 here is CASSKRQGSGADTQYF. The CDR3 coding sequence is TGTGCCAGCAGTAAACGACAGGGAAGCGGGGCAGATACGCAGTATTTT.

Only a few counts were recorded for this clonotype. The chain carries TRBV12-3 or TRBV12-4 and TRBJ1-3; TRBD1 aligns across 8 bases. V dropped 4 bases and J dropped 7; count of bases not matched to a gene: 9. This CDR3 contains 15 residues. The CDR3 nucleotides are TGTGCCAGCAGTTCCGGACAGGGACTAGGGAACACCATATATTTT. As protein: CASSSGQGLGNTIYF.

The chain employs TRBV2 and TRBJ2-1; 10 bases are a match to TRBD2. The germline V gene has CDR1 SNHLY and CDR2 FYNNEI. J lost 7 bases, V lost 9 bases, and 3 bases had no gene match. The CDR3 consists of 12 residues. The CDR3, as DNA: TGTGCCAGAATACTAGCGGGAAATGAGCAGTTCTTC. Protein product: CARILAGNEQFF.

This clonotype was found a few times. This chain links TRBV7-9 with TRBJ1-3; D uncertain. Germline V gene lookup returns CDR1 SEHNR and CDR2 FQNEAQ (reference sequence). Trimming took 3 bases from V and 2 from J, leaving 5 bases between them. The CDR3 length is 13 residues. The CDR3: CASSFSTGNTIYF. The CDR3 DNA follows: TGTGCCAGCAGCTTTTCGACTGGAAACACCATATATTTT.

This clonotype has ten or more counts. CDR3 sequence (DNA): TGTGCCATCAGGGGACAGGGCCGAACCTACGAGCAGTACTTC. It encodes CAIRGQGRTYEQYF. The J gene is TRBJ2-7, the V gene TRBV10-3; 9 bases line up with TRBD1. The CDR3 is 14 residues long. The V gene's germline CDR1 is ENHRY and CDR2 SYGVKD. Trimming cost V 6 bases and J 2 bases; bases outside gene matches: 5.

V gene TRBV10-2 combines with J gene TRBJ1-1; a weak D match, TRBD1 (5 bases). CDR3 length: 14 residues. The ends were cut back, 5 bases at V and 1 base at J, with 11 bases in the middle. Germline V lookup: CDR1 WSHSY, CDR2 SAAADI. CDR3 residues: CASSWGVTNTEAFF. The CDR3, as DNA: TGCGCCAGCAGTTGGGGGGTAACGAACACTGAAGCTTTCTTT.

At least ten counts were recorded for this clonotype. CDR3: CASVGRGNTEAFF. The CDR3 coding sequence is TGTGCCAGTGTGGGCAGGGGGAACACTGAAGCTTTCTTT. The chain employs TRBV19 and TRBJ1-1, with D possibly matching TRBD1 (6 bases). This CDR3 spans 13 amino acids. The V end was cut by 8 bases, the J end by 1 base, with 11 bases between. Germline V CDR1 and CDR2: LNHDA, SQIVND (reference sequence).

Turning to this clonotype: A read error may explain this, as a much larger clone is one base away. As DNA, the CDR3 is TGTGCCATCAGTGATTCAACTAGAGGGGGTCCCAATGAGCAGTTCTTC. Translation gives CAISDSTRGGPNEQFF. This chain connects TRBV10-3 to TRBJ2-1; a weak D match, TRBD1 (6 bases). From germline, CDR1 is ENHRY and CDR2 SYGVKD. There are 16 residues in the CDR3. V gave up 3 bases and J gave up 6 bases, with 18 bases separating them.

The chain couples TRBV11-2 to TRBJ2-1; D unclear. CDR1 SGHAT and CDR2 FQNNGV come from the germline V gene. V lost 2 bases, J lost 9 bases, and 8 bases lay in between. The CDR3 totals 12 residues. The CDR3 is CASSLNRAEQFF. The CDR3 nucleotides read TGTGCCAGCAGCTTAAATCGTGCTGAGCAGTTCTTC.

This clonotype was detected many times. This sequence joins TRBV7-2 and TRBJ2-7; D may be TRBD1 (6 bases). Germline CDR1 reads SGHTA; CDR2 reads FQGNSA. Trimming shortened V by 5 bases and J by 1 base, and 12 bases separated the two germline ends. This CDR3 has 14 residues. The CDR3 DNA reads TGTGCCAGCAGCGAACAAACAGGGTCCTACGAGCAGTACTTC. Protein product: CASSEQTGSYEQYF.

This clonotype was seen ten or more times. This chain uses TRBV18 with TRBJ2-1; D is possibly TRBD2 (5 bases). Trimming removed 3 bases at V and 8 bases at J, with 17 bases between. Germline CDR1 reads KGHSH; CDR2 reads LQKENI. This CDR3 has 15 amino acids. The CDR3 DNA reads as TGTGCCAGCTCACCTAGAGCGGCAACTTATGATGAGCAGTTCTTC. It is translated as CASSPRAATYDEQFF.

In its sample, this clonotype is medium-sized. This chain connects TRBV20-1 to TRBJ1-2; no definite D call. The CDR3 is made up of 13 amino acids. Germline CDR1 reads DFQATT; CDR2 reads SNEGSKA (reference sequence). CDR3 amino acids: CRASIQTSYGYTF. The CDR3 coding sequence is TGCAGGGCAAGCATCCAGACGTCCTATGGCTACACCTTC.

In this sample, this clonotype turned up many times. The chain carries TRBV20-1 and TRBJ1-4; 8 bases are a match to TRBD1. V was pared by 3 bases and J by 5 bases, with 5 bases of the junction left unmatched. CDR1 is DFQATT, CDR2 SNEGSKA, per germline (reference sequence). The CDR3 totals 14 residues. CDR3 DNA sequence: TGCAGTGCTAGTCTTGGACAGGGAAATGAAAAACTGTTTTTT. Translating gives CSASLGQGNEKLFF.

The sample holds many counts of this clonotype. CDR3 DNA sequence: TGCGCCAGCAGCGCCTGGAACAATGAGCAGTTCTTC. This encodes CASSAWNNEQFF. This chain joins TRBV5-1 and TRBJ2-1; D is uncertain. Germline assignment: CDR1 SGHRS and CDR2 YFSETQ. The length of the CDR3 is 12 residues. V lost 4 bases to trimming and J lost 5 bases, with 7 bases between them.

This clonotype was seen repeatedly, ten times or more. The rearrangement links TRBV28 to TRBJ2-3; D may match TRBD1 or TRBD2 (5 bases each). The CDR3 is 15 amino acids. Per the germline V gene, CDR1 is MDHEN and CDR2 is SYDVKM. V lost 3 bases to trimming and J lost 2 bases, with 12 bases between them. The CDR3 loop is CASSFSARVTDTQYF. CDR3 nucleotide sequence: TGTGCCAGCAGTTTTAGCGCCAGGGTCACAGATACGCAGTATTTT.